One sample yielded the 8 T cell receptor beta chains listed below, sequenced in a study of neurological immune-mediated disorders. TCRdb redid the calling of the 5' RACE reads with MiXCR, one entry per CDR3 protein. The sample consists of under 75,000 distinct CDR3 sequences, roughly 3% of them appearing once. Source material: PBMCs. Receptors were obtained from a woman between 45 and 60 years old with multiple sclerosis.

This clonotype was detected many times. The gene calls are TRBV20-1 and TRBJ1-6; 7 bases align to TRBD1. V lost 6 bases, J lost 0 bases, and 8 bases stayed unmatched. This CDR3 contains 16 residues. Germline CDR1 and CDR2: DFQATT and SNEGSKA (reference sequence). CDR3 DNA: TGCAGTGCCGACGGGACAGCCAACTCCTATAATTCACCCCTCCACTTT. Translating gives CSADGTANSYNSPLHF.

This clonotype was seen many times. The rearrangement links TRBV5-1 to TRBJ1-5; no reliable D call. Per germline, CDR1 SGHRS and CDR2 YFSETQ. V lost 1 base and J lost 1, with 6 bases in between. The CDR3 spans 14 residues. CDR3 amino acids: CASSLSGSNQPQHF. DNA of the CDR3: TGCGCCAGCAGCTTGAGTGGGAGCAATCAGCCCCAGCATTTT.

In this sample, this clonotype turned up many times. This chain joins TRBV4-3 and TRBJ1-4, with TRBD1 as a possible D gene (5 bases). The V and J ends lost 3 bases and 8 bases respectively, with 13 bases between them. The germline gives CDR1 LGHNA, CDR2 YSLEER. The CDR3 spans 14 residues. In DNA form, the CDR3 reads TGCGCCAGCAGCCAGCGGGGGGGTAGGGAAAAACTGTTTTTT. Translating it yields CASSQRGGREKLFF.

This clonotype came up many times. V usage is TRBV6-4 and J usage is TRBJ1-1; 10 bases are a match to TRBD1. CDR1 and CDR2 (germline): MRHNA, SNTAGT. V dropped 0 bases and J dropped 9; count of bases not matched to a gene: 4. The CDR3 is 14 residues long. CDR3 region: CASSDSRQGAKAFF. CDR3 nucleotides: TGTGCCAGCAGTGACTCCCGACAGGGGGCTAAAGCTTTCTTT.

This clonotype was found a few times. The chain combines TRBV5-6 with TRBJ2-7, with a possible D match to TRBD2 (6 bases). This CDR3 contains 14 residues. The V and J ends lost 2 bases and 2 bases respectively, with 11 bases between them. Germline CDR1 and CDR2: SGHDT and YYEEEE. For the CDR3, the DNA is TGTGCCAGCAGCTTTTTGGGGGGAACCTACGAGCAGTACGTC. Its protein is CASSFLGGTYEQYV.

This clonotype was observed at least ten times. The rearrangement links TRBV5-1 to TRBJ2-7; perhaps TRBD2 as D (6 bases). The CDR3 has 14 amino acids. The germline V and J ends were trimmed by 5 bases and 7 bases, with 19 bases remaining between them. Looked up from germline, CDR1 is SGHRS and CDR2 is YFSETQ. The CDR3 region is CASSPGLGFREQYF. The CDR3 DNA reads TGCGCCAGCAGTCCGGGACTGGGGTTTCGGGAGCAGTACTTC.

This clonotype occurred many times. The V call is TRBV6-1, the J call TRBJ2-1, with TRBD2 matching over 8 bases. With 4 bases clipped from V and 8 bases from J, the junction kept 7 bases outside the gene matches. This CDR3 is 14 amino acids long. Germline V gene sequence: CDR1 MNHNS, CDR2 SASEGT. Here the CDR3 reads CASSGLGTSHEQFF. In nucleotides, the CDR3 is TGTGCCAGCAGTGGGCTCGGGACTAGTCATGAGCAGTTCTTC.

This clonotype was found many times. V is TRBV7-9 and J is TRBJ2-5, with 9 bases fitting TRBD1. The CDR3 is made up of 14 amino acids. Germline lookup yields CDR1 SEHNR and CDR2 FQNEAQ (reference sequence). The J segment lost 2 bases and the V segment lost 5 bases, leaving 3 bases of the junction unmatched. Here the CDR3 DNA reads TGTGCCAGCAGCCTGGGGACAGGGCAAGAGACCCAGTACTTC. This translates into CASSLGTGQETQYF.